This record concerns one T cell receptor beta chain sequence. As to time point: after dendritic cell vaccination, including at tumor progression/relapse. Selection required adequate fresh-frozen tumor tissue plus more than two years' survival data. Before vaccination, two weeks after the third vaccination, and at progression, PBMC were collected. Assay used: immunoSEQ multiplex PCR; TCRdb lists only in-frame clones, some missing. The sample lists 50,000 to 65,000 clones, about 85% occurring once. This entry comes from a study of glioma-infiltrating T cells after dendritic cell vaccination. CDR1 and CDR2 from the germline V gene are SNHLY and FYNNEI. This CDR3 has 15 amino acids. The trim removed 1 base at V and 7 bases at J, leaving 4 bases unmatched.

The chain links TRBV2 to TRBJ1-6; 7 bases are shared with TRBD1. This TCR came from a human donor with glioblastoma. The sequencing here drew on blood, taken after dendritic cell vaccination. CDR3 bases: TGTGCCAGCAGTGAAGGACAGGGTGAAAATTCACCCCTCCACTTT. This gives the protein CASSEGQGENSPLHF.